Here is one T cell receptor (beta chain) with its context. What this receptor recognizes is not known. No base qualities exist here, and no much larger clone lies one base off it. Including the terminal cysteine and phenylalanine, the CDR3 comprises 15 residues. Only CDR3 DNA is held: 45 bases, read in frame from base 1. The germline V gene yields SNHLY for CDR1 and FYNNEI for CDR2. V is pruned by 6 bases and J by 3 bases, leaving 4 bases of the junction without a gene match. These data belong to a study of Ad26.COV2.S vaccination and SARS-CoV-2 variants (dated by TCRdb to the early 2020s). For the study in its entirety: Vaccine-arm donors came from COV1001, a multicentre, randomized, double-blind, placebo-controlled phase I-IIa trial of Ad26.COV2.S in healthy adults. Ad26.COV2.S was administered intramuscularly at a dose of 5x10^10 or 1x10^11 viral particles, either as one shot or as two shots given 56 days apart. Sequencing of the TCRbeta repertoire served to evaluate the specificity and breadth of SARS-CoV-2-reactive T cell receptors following Ad26.COV2.S vaccination. The TCR-sequenced set comprised approximately 30 samples: some 19 Ad26.COV2.S vaccine recipients, 5 placebo recipients and 8 SARS-CoV-2 convalescent individuals. Trial participants were randomized into five groups of five, in which low-dose or high-dose Ad26.COV2.S was given once or twice, or placebo was given on both occasions. Investigators did not know the trial group allocation while performing experiments and assessing outcomes. On the study overall, not on this receptor specifically: The study was not powered for comparison of responses between vaccine doses or regimens. Higher spike-specific TCR breadth was observed in Ad26.COV2.S recipients than in placebo recipients (P = 0.0014). Non-spike TCR breadth was comparable between vaccine and placebo recipients, consistent with the vaccine containing only spike. After vaccination, spike-specific CD8+ and CD4+ T cell responses were reported to show substantial breadth. The authors noted that the TCR breadth and depth analyses may have underestimated total T cell responses.

The treatment or condition label here, explained by the study, means: some 20 received Ad26.COV2.S at low or high dose, single or two shots; several received placebo; per-sample allocation not given. Repertoires of vaccine and placebo recipients were sequenced from samples collected on day 63 after the first injection. In Cohort 1b, 25 or so adults aged 18-55 years were enrolled at a single site in Boston, USA, between 29 July and 7 August 2020. As a vaccine, Ad26.COV2.S was a replication-incompetent adenovirus type 26 vector that expressed a prefusion-stabilized SARS-CoV-2 spike protein derived from the original Wuhan strain. The immunoSEQ Assay was used to sequence TCRbeta CDR3 regions. After extraction, genomic DNA underwent amplification by bias-controlled multiplex PCR, followed by high-throughput sequencing. From the authors' description of their analysis: Collapsing and filtering of sequences were performed to quantify the absolute abundance of each unique TCRbeta CDR3 region. T cell fraction was estimated by normalizing TCRbeta template counts to usable DNA, with usable DNA measured through amplification of reference genes found in all nucleated cells. Repertoire TCRs were annotated as SARS-CoV-2-specific by exact matching of V gene, CDR3 amino acid sequence and J gene to a known reactive TCR set. The reference SARS-CoV-2 TCR set was derived from MIRA and filtered for enrichment in COVID-19-positive ImmuneCODE repertoires, a step that removed public or cross-reactive TCRs. Using the MIRA antigens, annotated TCRs were further analysed by specific ORF or by position within an ORF. Depth was the summed frequency of annotated unique rearrangements, while breadth was defined as annotated unique rearrangements over total unique productive rearrangements. TCR breadth was compared between groups using two-sided Wilcoxon rank-sum tests. The source is immuneACCESS, and TCRdb retained only in-frame sequences with V and J called. Part of the clones is not carried over; for the studies checked, unresolved V genes explain less than half of this, and the remainder is unexplained. V, J and clone size reflect that table, while D and trimming were determined from the DNA. Counted in this sample were about 680,000 clones; roughly nine tenths of them appeared once. The biggest ten clones account for approximately 1.5% of the sample.

The material sequenced was peripheral blood, taken in a trial of Ad26.COV2.S vaccine versus placebo. The TCR originated in a person aged 18 to 65 who received the Ad26.COV2.S COVID-19 vaccine or a placebo. The V and J genes are TRBV2 and TRBJ1-5, with TRBD1 matching 11 junction bases. For the CDR3, the sequence is CASRGQGGYNQPQHF. The nucleotide sequence reads as follows: TGTGCCAGCAGGGGACAGGGGGGATACAATCAGCCCCAGCATTTT.